This T cell receptor (beta chain) was retrieved from a study of blood T cell repertoires in COVID-19. Study context: The cDNA or gDNA used as material had been derived from T cells, B-cell-depleted T cells, or PBMCs.

V lost 2 bases and J 0 bases, leaving 5 bases between the germline ends. This CDR3 has 14 amino acids. CDR1 and CDR2 (germline): SNHLY, FYNNEI. As processed by the authors: Reference gene primers were amplified, and this amplification served to estimate nucleated cell counts. Profiling relied on immunoSEQ multiplex PCR, and the TCRdb table lists in-frame clones only, not all of them. The DNA was the basis for D and trimming; V, J and clone size are from that table. Counted here are 160,000 or so clones, 85% to 90% occurring once; the ten biggest clones make up about 6.6%. This sequence joins TRBV2 and TRBJ1-5; D is uncertain. Sequencing was carried out using PBMCs or T cells enriched from blood (not recorded which). The receptor's source is a woman aged 45 to 65 who had recovered from COVID-19. CDR3 residues: CASSENYSNQPQHF. The DNA of the CDR3 is TGTGCCAGCAGTGAAAACTATAGCAATCAGCCCCAGCATTTT. Full variable domain (outside the CDR3, taken from reference TRBV2 and TRBJ1-5): EPEVTQTPSHQVTQMGQEVILRCVPISNHLYFYWYRQILGQKVEFLVSFYNNEISEKSEIFDDQFSVERPDGSNFTLKIRSTKLEDSAMYFCASSENYSNQPQHFGDGTRLSIL.